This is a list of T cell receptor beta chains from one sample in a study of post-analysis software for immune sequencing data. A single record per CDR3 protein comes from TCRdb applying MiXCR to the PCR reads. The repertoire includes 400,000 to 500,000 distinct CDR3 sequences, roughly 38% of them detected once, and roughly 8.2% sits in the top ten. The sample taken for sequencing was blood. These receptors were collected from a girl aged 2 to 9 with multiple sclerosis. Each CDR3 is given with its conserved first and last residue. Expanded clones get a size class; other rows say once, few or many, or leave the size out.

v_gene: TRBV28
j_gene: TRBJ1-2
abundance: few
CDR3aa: CASSNRGQGTYGYTF

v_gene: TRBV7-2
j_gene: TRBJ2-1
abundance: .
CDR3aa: CASSPRRGQGAYNEQFF

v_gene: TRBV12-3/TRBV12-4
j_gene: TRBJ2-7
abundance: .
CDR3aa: CASSLGRGDEQYF

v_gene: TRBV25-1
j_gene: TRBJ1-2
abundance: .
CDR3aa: CASSDGAGDSSGYTF

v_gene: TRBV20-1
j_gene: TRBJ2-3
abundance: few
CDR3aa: CSAVGQRTQYF

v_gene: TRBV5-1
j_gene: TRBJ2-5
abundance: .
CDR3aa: CASSLPYKDIQETQYF

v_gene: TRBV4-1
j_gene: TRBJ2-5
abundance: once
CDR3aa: CASSQGGDILAGTQYF

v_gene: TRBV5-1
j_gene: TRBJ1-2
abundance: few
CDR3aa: CASSHSDDAIGYTF

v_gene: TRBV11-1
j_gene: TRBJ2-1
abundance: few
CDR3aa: CASSWGLAVYNEQFF

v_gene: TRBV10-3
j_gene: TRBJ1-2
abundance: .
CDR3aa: CAISESDQMYYGYTF